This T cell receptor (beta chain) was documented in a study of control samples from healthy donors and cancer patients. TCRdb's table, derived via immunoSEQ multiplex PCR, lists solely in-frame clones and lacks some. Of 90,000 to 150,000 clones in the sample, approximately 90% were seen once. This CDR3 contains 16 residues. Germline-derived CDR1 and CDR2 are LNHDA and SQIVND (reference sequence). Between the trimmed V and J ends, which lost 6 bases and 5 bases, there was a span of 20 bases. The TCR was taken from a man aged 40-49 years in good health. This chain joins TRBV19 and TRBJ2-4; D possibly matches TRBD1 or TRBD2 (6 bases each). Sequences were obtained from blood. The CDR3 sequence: CASSSVLGGAQNIQYF. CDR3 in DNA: TGTGCCAGTAGCTCCGTCCTCGGGGGCGCGCAAAACATTCAGTACTTC.